This T cell receptor beta chain was profiled in a study of OX40 agonist ivuxolimab in advanced cancers. There are a few counts of this clone. Its antigen is unidentified. Only in-frame clones appear in the TCRdb table, and some are missing; sequencing was by immunoSEQ multiplex PCR. This table has 75,000 to 80,000 clones, approximately 80% appearing once. Overall study results and limits: Among the nonresponders, some also had low normalized T-cell clonal expansion.

V lost 2 bases and J lost 0, with 5 bases in between. The CDR3 contains 13 residues. Per the germline V gene, CDR1 is SGHRS and CDR2 is YFSETQ. This chain connects TRBV5-1 to TRBJ1-1; D is ambiguous. The sequencing used CD4+ or CD8+ T cells sorted from blood, collected in a trial of the OX40 agonist ivuxolimab. The TCR comes from an adult with an advanced solid tumor such as melanoma, head and neck, liver or kidney cancer. CDR3 sequence (DNA): TGCGCCAGCAGCTTAGACCTGAACACTGAAGCTTTCTTT. It codes for CASSLDLNTEAFF.